Listed here are 17 T cell receptor beta chains from one sample, sequenced in a study of T cell clonality in common variable immunodeficiency. Clones were read by immunoSEQ multiplex PCR, and TCRdb kept only the in-frame ones, dropping some. Observed in the sample are tens of thousands of clones, none of them singletons. Sequencing input: peripheral blood mononuclear cells. These receptors came from a person aged 18 to 69 in good health.

This clone was seen ten or more times. The read halts 3 residues ahead of the CDR3 end, with the missing end drawn from the germline J gene. V is TRBV19 and J is TRBJ1-5, with a tentative D call TRBD1 (6 bases). V was pared by 6 bases and J by 5 bases, with 14 bases between. From germline, CDR1 is LNHDA and CDR2 SQIVND (reference sequence). CDR3 length: 14 residues. The part of the CDR3 DNA that was read is TGTGCCAGTAGAACCGGGACATATTATCAGCCC. It encodes CASRTGTYYQP. The whole CDR3 region reads CASRTGTYYQPQHF.

This clone came up a few times. The read falls 3 residues short of the CDR3 end, and the missing part is taken from the germline J gene. This rearrangement joins TRBV19 to TRBJ1-2; possible D gene TRBD1, 6 bases. The CDR3 has 15 amino acids. CDR1 and CDR2 from the germline V gene are LNHDA and SQIVND (reference sequence). The DNA read from the CDR3 is TGTGCCAGTACCCCCGACAGGACTCTCTACAATGAC. Protein sequence: CASTPDRTLYND. The whole CDR3 region reads CASTPDRTLYNDYTF.

This clone came up many times. The observed sequence ends 3 residues before the CDR3 terminus, with the missing tail filled in from the germline J gene. The rearrangement links TRBV5-1 to TRBJ2-1, with D tentatively TRBD1 (5 bases). This CDR3 comprises 16 residues. The germline gives CDR1 SGHRS, CDR2 YFSETQ. Trimming stripped 4 bases from V and 9 bases from J, with 23 bases between. The CDR3 loop reads CASSVGPANQGFEQFF. The part of the CDR3 DNA that was read is TGCGCCAGCAGCGTTGGGCCCGCCAACCAGGGCTTTGAG.

This clone showed up many times. The missing CDR3 end, 3 residues past where the read stops, is filled in from the germline J gene. V is TRBV20-1 and J is TRBJ2-1, with 8 bases that match TRBD2. V was pared by 3 bases and J by 5 bases, with 3 bases of the junction left unmatched. The CDR3 extends over 13 amino acids. Per germline, CDR1 DFQATT and CDR2 SNEGSKA (reference sequence). The CDR3 is CSASGGANNEQFF. The sequenced CDR3 bases are TGCAGTGCTAGCGGGGGGGCGAACAATGAG.

This clone was counted a few times. The CDR3 extends 3 residues past the end of the read, so its final part is completed from the germline J gene. This rearrangement joins TRBV7-2 to TRBJ2-7, with 7 positions matching TRBD2. The CDR3 consists of 11 residues. The germline V gene has CDR1 SGHTA and CDR2 FQGNSA. V dropped 5 bases and J dropped 6; count of bases not matched to a gene: 1. The CDR3 bases that were read are TGTGCCAGCAGCCGGGGGGTCGAG. Translating it yields CASSRGVE. The CDR3 as a whole reads CASSRGVEQYF.

This clone came up a few times. The read ends 3 residues early relative to the CDR3; the germline J gene fills the gap. V usage is TRBV19 and J usage is TRBJ2-4, with TRBD1 identical over 8 bases. CDR3 length: 14 residues. CDR1 and CDR2 (germline): LNHDA, SQIVND (reference sequence). The CDR3: CASRGTGEHYGQYF. The sequenced part of the CDR3 DNA is TGTGCCAGTAGGGGGACAGGAGAACACTATGGT. The complete variable domain, with remaining parts taken from reference TRBV19 and TRBJ2-4, reads DGGITQSPKYLFRKEGQNVTLSCEQNLNHDAMYWYRQDPGQGLRLIYYSQIVNDFQKGDIAEGYSVSREKKESFPLTVTSAQKNPTAFYLCASRGTGEHYGQYFGAGTRLSVL.

This clone was seen ten or more times. The CDR3 goes on 3 residues after the read ends, and that part is filled in from the germline J gene. This rearrangement joins TRBV12-3 or TRBV12-4 to TRBJ2-5; a weak D match, TRBD2 (6 bases). There are 17 residues in the CDR3. Trimming took off 5 bases at V and 7 bases at J, with 26 bases between the two ends. The CDR3 reads CASSPGGPLGLIGTQYF. The CDR3 bases that were read are TGTGCCAGCAGTCCTGGGGGACCCTTGGGACTCATCGGGACC.

With respect to this clone: From the germline J gene comes the end of the CDR3, since the read stops 3 residues before it. The chain links TRBV7-2 to TRBJ1-5; the match to TRBD1 covers 8 bases. CDR1 and CDR2 from the germline V gene are SGHTA and FQGNSA. The CDR3 spans 14 residues. V dropped 5 bases and J dropped 7; count of bases not matched to a gene: 7. The part of the CDR3 DNA that was read is TGTGCCAGCAGCACCCGGACAGGGCAACAGCCC. Amino acid sequence: CASSTRTGQQP. The whole CDR3 protein is CASSTRTGQQPQHF.

This clone showed up many times. The CDR3 protein is CAWSVGSGRATDTQYF. Incomplete CDR3 DNA: TGTGCCTGGAGTGTGGGTAGCGGGAGGGCGACAGATACG. The rearrangement uses TRBV30 and TRBJ2-3; 11 positions match TRBD2. Read coverage stops 3 residues before the CDR3 terminus; the germline J gene supplies the remainder. The V segment lost 0 bases and the J segment 3 bases; nucleotides outside the gene matches: 5. Germline assignment: CDR1 GTSNPN and CDR2 SVGIG (reference sequence). The CDR3 contains 16 residues.

In its sample, this clone was seen many times. The read ends 3 residues shy of where the CDR3 ends; the end is completed using the germline J gene. V and J are TRBV10-1 and TRBJ2-3, with TRBD1 as a possible D gene (5 bases). In germline, CDR1 is WNHNN, CDR2 SYGVQD (reference sequence). The CDR3 is 15 residues long. The V end lost 2 bases, the J end lost 0 bases, and 9 bases lay between the germline ends. The CDR3 loop reads CASSEQAGSTDTQYF. CDR3 DNA, as far as it was read: TGCGCCAGCAGTGAGCAAGCAGGGAGCACAGATACG.

This clone was observed many times. Read sequence stops 3 residues before the CDR3 end, and the germline J gene provides the missing end. The chain couples TRBV9 to TRBJ2-7; a weak D match, TRBD2 (7 bases). Per the germline V gene, CDR1 is SGDLS and CDR2 is YYNGEE. CDR3 length equals 13 residues. V gave up 4 bases and J gave up 3 bases, with 11 bases separating them. Incomplete CDR3 DNA: TGTGCCAGCAGCCTAGGGGGGGGCTACGAG. Protein sequence: CASSLGGGYE. The CDR3 reads in full as CASSLGGGYEQYF.

This clone was counted ten times or more. The CDR3 is cut off 3 residues early in the read; its end comes from the germline J gene. The J gene is TRBJ2-7, the V gene TRBV12-3 or TRBV12-4; 8 positions agree with TRBD1. After removal of 6 bases from V and 0 bases from J, the junction contained 4 bases not matched to a gene. CDR3 length equals 14 residues. The CDR3 sequence is CASSHDRGSYEQYF. The sequenced CDR3 bases are TGTGCCAGCAGCCATGACAGGGGCTCCTACGAG.

Many counts were recorded for this clone. The read falls 3 residues short of the CDR3 end, and the missing part is taken from the germline J gene. The V call is TRBV5-4, the J call TRBJ1-3, with D tentatively TRBD1 (5 bases). The V and J ends lost 0 bases and 0 bases respectively, with 10 bases between them. The CDR3 contains 16 residues. Germline assignment: CDR1 SGHNT and CDR2 YYREEE (reference sequence). The covered CDR3 bases are TGTGCCAGCAGCTTGGTGGCGGGGGGCTCTGGAAACACC. Protein product: CASSLVAGGSGNT. The entire CDR3 reads CASSLVAGGSGNTIYF.

This clone was seen only a few times. The CDR3 is cut off 3 residues early in the read; its end comes from the germline J gene. This chain uses TRBV19 with TRBJ2-2, with TRBD1 matching 8 bases. CDR3 length equals 14 residues. Unmatched junction bases numbered 4, after V lost 6 bases and J lost 4 bases. Germline V gene lookup returns CDR1 LNHDA and CDR2 SQIVND (reference sequence). CDR3 protein: CASRRDRRTGELFF. CDR3 DNA (partial): TGTGCCAGTAGGAGGGACAGGCGCACCGGGGAG.

This clone was observed many times. From the germline J gene comes the end of the CDR3, since the read stops 3 residues before it. The J gene is TRBJ1-6, the V gene TRBV4-1; 7 positions agree with TRBD1. The CDR3 consists of 16 residues. Per the germline V gene, CDR1 is MGHRA and CDR2 is YSYEKL. Trimming took 4 bases from V and 0 from J; bases not matched to a gene: 3. The CDR3 sequence is CASSPTGISYNSPLHF. The CDR3 bases that were read are TGCGCCAGCAGCCCGACAGGGATCTCCTATAATTCACCC.

This clone was recorded many times. The CDR3 loop is CASSMGGTVSFNYGYTF. CDR3 bases read: TGCGCCAGCAGCATGGGCGGCACGGTATCTTTTAACTATGGC. The chain combines TRBV5-1 with TRBJ1-2, with no clear D. With the read ending 3 residues before the CDR3 end, the germline J gene is used to fill in that end. V shed 4 bases and J shed 1 base, with 20 bases lying between them. Germline CDR1 reads SGHRS; CDR2 reads YFSETQ. The CDR3 runs 17 residues.

This clone was counted many times. The read gets to within 3 residues of the CDR3 end, and the germline J gene fills in the rest. The chain links TRBV5-1 to TRBJ2-2; possible D gene TRBD2, 5 bases. CDR3 size: 14 residues. Per the germline V gene, CDR1 is SGHRS and CDR2 is YFSETQ. V lost 9 bases to trimming and J lost 0 bases, with 12 bases between them. CDR3 bases read: TGCGCCATCAAGACGACTACGAACACCGGGGAG. Its protein product is CAIKTTTNTGE. The entire CDR3 is CAIKTTTNTGELFF. The complete variable domain, with remaining parts taken from reference TRBV5-1 and TRBJ2-2, reads KAGVTQTPRYLIKTRGQQVTLSCSPISGHRSVSWYQQTPGQGLQFLFEYFSETQRNKGNFPGRFSGRQFSNSRSEMNVSTLELGDSALYLCAIKTTTNTGELFFGEGSRLTVL.